The 15 T cell receptor beta chains below all came from one sample that was sequenced in a study of T cell repertoires in cytomegalovirus infection. MiXCR was run by TCRdb on the reads, yielding one entry per CDR3 protein. This table has about half a million distinct CDR3 sequences, roughly 34% appearing once. These receptors lack a known antigen. The sample here was cultured PBMCs, taken from culture after CMV antigen stimulation. The origin of the receptors is a human donor in good health (CMV status not recorded). Some clones in this sample may be carry-over from other donors' samples.

There are a few counts of this clonotype. DNA for the CDR3: TGTGCCAGCAGCTTGATGGCGGGAGCCTTGGAGACCCAGTACTTC. Its translation: CASSLMAGALETQYF. The J gene is TRBJ2-5, the V gene TRBV7-8; 7 bases are a match to TRBD2. Trimming removed 3 bases from V and 5 bases from J; junction bases left unmatched: 9. There are 15 residues in the CDR3. Germline values: CDR1 SGHVS, CDR2 FQNEAQ.

This clonotype was counted only a few times. CDR3 DNA: TGTGCCAGCTCACCGACAGAAAATAGCAATCAGCCCCAGCATTTT. Translating gives CASSPTENSNQPQHF. The chain couples TRBV18 to TRBJ1-5; weak D call: TRBD1 (5 bases). The CDR3 length is 15 residues. Germline CDR1 KGHSH, CDR2 LQKENI. The V end was cut by 3 bases, the J end by 0 bases, with 9 bases between.

This clonotype occurred a few times. The gene calls are TRBV10-3 and TRBJ2-5, with D possibly TRBD2 on 6 matching bases. CDR3 length: 15 amino acids. Trimming removed 3 bases from V and 2 bases from J, with 13 bases in between. Germline lookup yields CDR1 ENHRY and CDR2 SYGVKD. The chain's CDR3 is CAISDSGTGQETQYF. The CDR3 nucleotides are TGTGCCATCAGTGATTCCGGGACTGGACAAGAGACCCAGTACTTC.

This clonotype was observed a handful of times. The V call is TRBV27, the J call TRBJ2-5; TRBD2 matches 8 bases. The CDR3 is made up of 17 amino acids. Germline-derived CDR1 and CDR2 are MNHEY and SMNVEV (reference sequence). V lost 0 bases to trimming and J lost 3 bases; unmatched junction nucleotides: 9. The CDR3: CASSLSPRSAGEETQYF. In DNA, the CDR3 is TGTGCCAGCAGTTTATCTCCTCGATCAGCGGGAGAAGAGACCCAGTACTTC.

The chain uses TRBV24-1 and TRBJ2-3, with TRBD1 identical over 7 bases. Germline assignment: CDR1 KGHDR and CDR2 SFDVKD. The V gene end was trimmed by 7 bases and the J gene end by 2 bases; junction bases not matched to a gene: 2. The CDR3 contains 13 residues. CDR3 region: CATRGGLTDTQYF. DNA for the CDR3: TGTGCCACCAGAGGGGGCCTCACAGATACGCAGTATTTT.

The chain recombines TRBV10-3 with TRBJ2-1; 13 bases map to TRBD2. J gave up 7 bases and V 5 bases, and 5 bases lay outside the gene matches. CDR3 length: 15 amino acids. The germline gives CDR1 ENHRY, CDR2 SYGVKD. The CDR3 DNA is TGTGCCATCAGTAGGGGGACTAGCGGGAAGAATGAGCAGTTCTTC. It yields the protein CAISRGTSGKNEQFF.

V gene TRBV7-9 combines with J gene TRBJ1-1, with D possibly being TRBD1 (5 bases). CDR1 is SEHNR, CDR2 FQNEAQ, per germline (reference sequence). CDR3 length: 15 amino acids. V was clipped by 2 bases and J by 2 bases, with 12 bases between them. The chain's CDR3 is CASSLRQGKNTEAFF. For the CDR3, the DNA is TGTGCCAGCAGCTTAAGGCAGGGAAAAAACACTGAAGCTTTCTTT. The entire variable domain, with the rest obtained from reference TRBV7-9 and TRBJ1-1, is as follows: DTGVSQNPRHKITKRGQNVTFRCDPISEHNRLYWYRQTLGQGPEFLTYFQNEAQLEKSRLLSDRFSAERPKGSFSTLEIQRTEQGDSAMYLCASSLRQGKNTEAFFGQGTRLTVV.

The sample holds a few counts of this clonotype. CDR3 nucleotide sequence: TGTGCCAGCAGCTTAGAGGGAGAACAATGGGAGCAGTTCTTC. Translation: CASSLEGEQWEQFF. The chain links TRBV7-9 to TRBJ2-1; maybe TRBD2 (5 bases). The CDR3 totals 14 residues. V was shortened by 1 base and J by 10 bases, with 14 bases between the two germline ends. Germline assignment: CDR1 SEHNR and CDR2 FQNEAQ (reference sequence).

This clonotype was counted at least ten times. The chain's CDR3 is CASSPRRQGGSWDYTF. For the CDR3, the DNA is TGTGCCAGCAGCCCGCGTCGACAGGGAGGATCATGGGACTACACCTTC. The chain couples TRBV7-2 to TRBJ1-2; 7 bases are a match to TRBD1. V trimming: 5 bases; J trimming: 10 bases; junction bases outside the gene matches: 19. Germline V gene lookup returns CDR1 SGHTA and CDR2 FQGNSA. CDR3 size: 16 residues.

The rearrangement joins TRBV29-1 to TRBJ1-2; D gene unclear. This CDR3 contains 11 residues. CDR1 SQVTM and CDR2 ANQGSEA come from the germline V gene. V was clipped by 5 bases and J by 5 bases, with 9 bases between them. CDR3 DNA: TGCAGCGTTCTTGGGGAGTATGGCTACACCTTC. Protein: CSVLGEYGYTF.

This clonotype was detected a few times. The V call is TRBV19, the J call TRBJ2-5; D not certain. The V end was cut by 1 base, the J end by 1 base, with 4 bases between. Germline V gene data show CDR1 as LNHDA and CDR2 as SQIVND (reference sequence). The CDR3 has 13 residues. The CDR3 DNA sequence: TGTGCCAGTAGTATAGTAGTCCAAGAGACCCAGTACTTC. Translation: CASSIVVQETQYF.

There are a few counts of this clonotype. This sequence joins TRBV11-3 and TRBJ2-1; 11 bases map to TRBD2. Germline V gene sequence: CDR1 SGHNT, CDR2 YENEEA. With 2 bases clipped from V and 5 bases from J, the junction kept 5 bases outside the gene matches. The CDR3 has 16 residues. The CDR3 reads CASSLTSGRVNNEQFF. CDR3 sequence (DNA): TGTGCCAGCAGCTTAACTAGCGGGAGAGTTAACAATGAGCAGTTCTTC.

A few counts support this clonotype. The gene calls are TRBV6-5 and TRBJ2-5, with D tentatively TRBD2 (6 bases). Germline assignment: CDR1 MNHEY and CDR2 SVGAGI. V lost 4 bases and J 2 bases, leaving 11 bases between the germline ends. The CDR3 sequence is 14 residues long. The CDR3, as DNA: TGTGCCAGCAGTTCCCAGGGACTTCAAGAGACCCAGTACTTC. Translating gives CASSSQGLQETQYF.

The rearrangement uses TRBV19 and TRBJ2-6, with D possibly being TRBD1 or TRBD2 (5 bases each). The CDR3 is 16 residues long. Trimming took off 5 bases at V and 3 bases at J, with 14 bases between the two ends. From germline, CDR1 is LNHDA and CDR2 SQIVND (reference sequence). The CDR3 sequence is CASSPQGAGGANVLTF. The CDR3 nucleotides are TGTGCCAGTAGTCCGCAAGGGGCGGGTGGGGCCAACGTCCTGACTTTC.

The sample holds a few counts of this clonotype. The chain employs TRBV4-3 and TRBJ2-2, with D possibly matching TRBD2 (6 bases). From germline, CDR1 is LGHNA and CDR2 YSLEER. The CDR3 contains 18 residues. V was trimmed by 0 bases and J by 0 bases, leaving 14 bases between them. The CDR3 region has the DNA TGCGCCAGCAGCCAAGATCTGGGAGGCCTATCGAACACCGGGGAGCTGTTTTTT. Protein: CASSQDLGGLSNTGELFF.